These 27 T cell receptor beta chains share one sample of origin, sequenced in a study of response to subunit inactivated influenza vaccine. Each CDR3 protein is one row after TCRdb ran MiXCR on the RT-PCR reads. The sample contains fewer than 600,000 distinct CDR3 sequences, under 8.5% of which appear only once. The sequencing used PBMCs from blood, collected about 24 months after vaccination. The receptors stem from a man between 50 and 69 years old who received an inactivated influenza vaccine.

This rearrangement joins TRBV7-2 to TRBJ2-5, with 8 bases fitting TRBD1. Trimming cost V 5 bases and J 5 bases; bases outside gene matches: 7. CDR1 SGHTA and CDR2 FQGNSA come from the germline V gene. The CDR3 is 14 amino acids. CDR3 loop: CASSMDRALETQYF. In DNA form, the CDR3 reads TGTGCCAGCAGCATGGACAGGGCTTTGGAGACCCAGTACTTC.

This clonotype was seen repeatedly, ten times or more. The V gene is TRBV4-1, the J gene TRBJ1-1, with a tentative D call TRBD1 (5 bases). In germline, CDR1 is MGHRA, CDR2 YSYEKL. Trimming pared 1 base from V and 10 bases from J, leaving 19 bases between. The CDR3 runs 15 residues. Here the CDR3 reads CASSQGRWQGGGAFF. For the CDR3, the DNA is TGCGCCAGCAGCCAAGGTCGTTGGCAGGGCGGGGGAGCTTTCTTT.

This clonotype has a handful of counts. The chain links TRBV24-1 to TRBJ2-3; 7 bases agree with TRBD1. The CDR3 consists of 15 residues. CDR1 and CDR2 from the germline V gene are KGHDR and SFDVKD. V shed 6 bases, J shed 2 bases, and the junction held 7 bases outside the gene matches. CDR3 sequence reads: CATSQRDSVTDTQYF. The CDR3 nucleotides read TGTGCCACCAGTCAACGGGACAGCGTCACAGATACGCAGTATTTT.

This clonotype was seen once. The chain has TRBV7-9 and TRBJ2-5; TRBD1 agrees at 7 bases. The CDR3 is 13 residues long. CDR1 and CDR2 from the germline V gene are SEHNR and FQNEAQ (reference sequence). Germline trimming cut 8 bases from V and 3 bases from J; bases unmatched to any gene: 6. The CDR3 here is CASGAGTEETQYF. The CDR3 DNA follows: TGTGCCAGCGGAGCCGGGACAGAAGAGACCCAGTACTTC.

As regards this clonotype: Relative to the germline gene, one junction end is altered; a read error may explain this. The chain employs TRBV20-1 and TRBJ2-3; either TRBD1 or TRBD2 may supply D (5 bases each). The CDR3 sequence is 15 residues long. CDR1 and CDR2 (germline): DFQATT, SNEGSKA (reference sequence). Written as DNA, the CDR3 is TGCAGTGCTAACCGAGGGGCAAGGGTAGCAGATACCCAGTATTTT. As protein: CSANRGARVADTQYF.

This clonotype was observed a few times. The chain employs TRBV3-1 and TRBJ2-7; the D call may be TRBD1 or TRBD2 (6 bases each). This CDR3 comprises 12 residues. With 9 bases removed from V and 5 bases from J, the gap between germline ends came to 14 bases. Germline CDR1 reads LGHDT; CDR2 reads YNNKEL (reference sequence). CDR3 sequence reads: CASAYREDEQYF. In DNA, the CDR3 is TGTGCCAGTGCCTACAGGGAGGACGAGCAGTACTTC.

In its sample, this clonotype was seen a few times. The rearrangement uses TRBV6-5 and TRBJ1-1; tentatively, D is TRBD1 (6 bases). The germline V gene encodes CDR1 MNHEY and CDR2 SVGAGI. Between the trimmed V and J ends, which lost 0 bases and 5 bases, there was a span of 13 bases. The CDR3 contains 15 residues. CDR3 nucleotide sequence: TGTGCCAGCAGTTACTCGGAACAGGGACGGACTGAAGCTTTCTTT. This sequence encodes CASSYSEQGRTEAFF.

This clonotype has only a few counts. The rearrangement uses TRBV5-1 and TRBJ2-7; D might be TRBD1 (5 bases). The germline V gene has CDR1 SGHRS and CDR2 YFSETQ. There are 15 residues in the CDR3. V lost 0 bases to trimming and J lost 4 bases, with 14 bases between them. For the CDR3, the DNA is TGCGCCAGCAGCTTGGGTCCCGACAGAAAATACGAGCAGTACTTC. Translating it yields CASSLGPDRKYEQYF.

This rearrangement joins TRBV20-1 to TRBJ2-7, with D unresolved. The ends were cut back, 2 bases at V and 0 bases at J, with 14 bases in the middle. From germline, CDR1 is DFQATT and CDR2 SNEGSKA (reference sequence). The CDR3 extends over 15 amino acids. CDR3 in DNA: TGCAGTGCTAGATCCTGGCAGGCGATCTCCTACGAGCAGTACTTC. Amino acid sequence: CSARSWQAISYEQYF.

The chain combines TRBV20-1 with TRBJ1-1, with 7 positions matching TRBD1. V shed 3 bases, J shed 2 bases, and the junction held 6 bases outside the gene matches. This CDR3 has 14 residues. Germline V gene lookup returns CDR1 DFQATT and CDR2 SNEGSKA (reference sequence). The CDR3 protein is CSASSQGVNTEAFF. In nucleotides, the CDR3 is TGCAGTGCTAGTTCCCAGGGGGTAAACACTGAAGCTTTCTTT.

This chain links TRBV11-2 with TRBJ2-3; 9 bases map to TRBD2. CDR3 length: 15 amino acids. J lost 2 bases, V lost 7 bases, and 7 bases had no gene match. CDR1 and CDR2 (germline): SGHAT, FQNNGV. CDR3 DNA: TGTGCCAGCAAGTTAGCGGGAGCGATCACAGATACGCAGTATTTT. Translated: CASKLAGAITDTQYF.

This clonotype was seen only a few times. The V gene is TRBV20-1, the J gene TRBJ1-5, with a possible D match to TRBD1 (6 bases). Trimming removed 3 bases from V and 6 bases from J, with 15 bases in between. CDR3 length equals 14 residues. Germline CDR1 reads DFQATT; CDR2 reads SNEGSKA (reference sequence). DNA of the CDR3: TGCAGTGCTAGTTTCGGACAGCGGGGTCAGCCCCAGCATTTT. Protein: CSASFGQRGQPQHF.

This clonotype appeared many times. This chain joins TRBV7-2 and TRBJ2-7; 8 nucleotides match TRBD1. Trimming removed 4 bases from V and 2 bases from J; junction bases left unmatched: 4. This CDR3 contains 14 residues. Germline V gene data show CDR1 as SGHTA and CDR2 as FQGNSA. CDR3 sequence: CASSSWGQAYEQYF. CDR3 in DNA: TGTGCCAGCAGCTCCTGGGGACAGGCCTACGAGCAGTACTTC.

This clonotype was found a few times. This sequence joins TRBV7-2 and TRBJ2-2, with a weak D call TRBD1 (6 bases). Trimming shortened V by 5 bases and J by 4 bases, and 17 bases separated the two germline ends. Germline loops: CDR1 SGHTA, CDR2 FQGNSA. The CDR3 contains 16 residues. The CDR3: CASSRSLGGSTGELFF. In DNA form, the CDR3 reads TGTGCCAGCAGCCGCAGTCTAGGGGGAAGCACCGGGGAGCTGTTTTTT.

This clonotype was observed a handful of times. The chain couples TRBV12-3 or TRBV12-4 to TRBJ1-1; 9 bases line up with TRBD1. The J segment lost 4 bases and the V segment lost 5 bases, leaving 8 bases of the junction unmatched. This CDR3 is 15 amino acids long. Here the CDR3 reads CASSLRQGGGTEAFF. The CDR3 DNA sequence: TGTGCCAGCAGTCTACGACAGGGGGGGGGCACTGAAGCTTTCTTT.

The table lists this clonotype with many counts. V gene TRBV20-1 combines with J gene TRBJ1-6; TRBD1 matches 8 bases. Trimming cost V 5 bases and J 10 bases; bases outside gene matches: 4. CDR1 and CDR2 (germline): DFQATT, SNEGSKA (reference sequence). This CDR3 contains 12 residues. The chain's CDR3 is CSASGGRSPLHF. Here the CDR3 DNA reads TGCAGTGCTTCAGGGGGCCGCTCACCCCTCCACTTT.

The chain combines TRBV6-6 with TRBJ1-4, with 9 nucleotides matching TRBD1. V shed 6 bases, J shed 8 bases, and the junction held 4 bases outside the gene matches. The germline gives CDR1 MNHNY, CDR2 SVGAGI (reference sequence). The CDR3 spans 13 residues. Written as DNA, the CDR3 is TGTGCCAGCAGCAACAGGGGGCGGGAAAAACTGTTTTTT. Its translation: CASSNRGREKLFF.

The V gene is TRBV18, the J gene TRBJ2-1; TRBD2 matches 11 bases. Germline V gives CDR1 KGHSH, CDR2 LQKENI. After removal of 5 bases from V and 3 bases from J, the junction contained 3 bases not matched to a gene. This CDR3 region has 15 residues. CDR3: CASSRLAGNYNEQFF. CDR3 coding DNA: TGTGCCAGCTCAAGACTAGCGGGAAACTACAATGAGCAGTTCTTC.

This clonotype was observed a handful of times. This sequence joins TRBV29-1 and TRBJ2-7; D call uncertain. The CDR3 extends over 12 amino acids. Germline-derived CDR1 and CDR2 are SQVTM and ANQGSEA. The V and J ends lost 7 bases and 3 bases respectively, with 13 bases between them. In nucleotides, the CDR3 is TGCAGCGCTCAGAAGAGTCTCTACGAGCAGTACTTC. Protein sequence: CSAQKSLYEQYF.

Worth noting for this clonotype: This may be a read error, as it is one base from a much larger clone. V and J are TRBV11-2 and TRBJ1-1; D is unresolved. The CDR3 loop spans 13 amino acids. V shed 5 bases and J shed 0 bases, with 7 bases lying between them. CDR1 and CDR2 from the germline V gene are SGHAT and FQNNGV. The DNA of the CDR3 is TGTGCCAGCAGCACCCAAATGAACACTGAAGCTTTCTTT. Translated, it gives CASSTQMNTEAFF.

This clonotype has at least ten counts. V usage is TRBV7-9 and J usage is TRBJ2-1, with 14 bases aligning to TRBD2. The CDR3 runs 16 residues. V lost 8 bases and J lost 7; bases outside the gene matches: 10. Germline assignment: CDR1 SEHNR and CDR2 FQNEAQ (reference sequence). DNA for the CDR3: TGTGCCAGCCAAACGACTAGCGGGGGGGCTTGGAATGAGCAGTTCTTC. This gives the protein CASQTTSGGAWNEQFF. Supplemented by reference TRBV7-9 and TRBJ2-1, the full variable domain reads DTGVSQNPRHKITKRGQNVTFRCDPISEHNRLYWYRQTLGQGPEFLTYFQNEAQLEKSRLLSDRFSAERPKGSFSTLEIQRTEQGDSAMYLCASQTTSGGAWNEQFFGPGTRLTVL.

In this sample, this clonotype turned up many times. The V and J genes are TRBV12-3 or TRBV12-4 and TRBJ2-5; 7 nucleotides align to TRBD1. J gave up 1 base and V 6 bases, and 5 bases lay outside the gene matches. The CDR3 has 14 amino acids. The CDR3 region is CASSPRDSQETQYF. CDR3 nucleotides: TGTGCCAGCAGCCCCCGGGACAGCCAAGAGACCCAGTACTTC.

The gene calls are TRBV4-2 and TRBJ2-1; 12 nucleotides line up with TRBD2. The CDR3 sequence is 17 residues long. CDR1 and CDR2 (germline): LGHNA, YNFKEQ. V shed 4 bases, J shed 3 bases, and the junction held 7 bases outside the gene matches. This CDR3 reads CASSRLAGDRGYNEQFF. CDR3 sequence (DNA): TGTGCCAGCAGCCGACTAGCGGGAGATAGGGGCTACAATGAGCAGTTCTTC.

The chain has TRBV6-1 and TRBJ1-1; D gene ambiguous. Germline V gene sequence: CDR1 MNHNS, CDR2 SASEGT. This CDR3 is built from 11 residues. Deletions cut 7 bases from V and 1 base from J, with 4 bases between. The CDR3 DNA reads TGTGCCAGCATAACGAACACTGAAGCTTTCTTT. Its protein is CASITNTEAFF.

The chain combines TRBV6-2 or TRBV6-3 with TRBJ1-3; a possible D gene is TRBD1 (5 bases). Per the germline V gene, CDR1 is MNHEY and CDR2 is SVGEGT. This CDR3 spans 15 amino acids. The ends were cut back, 6 bases at V and 0 bases at J, with 12 bases in the middle. The CDR3 DNA reads as TGTGCCAGCAGAAAGACAGAAAGCTCTGGAAACACCATATATTTT. It is translated as CASRKTESSGNTIYF.

V gene TRBV20-1 combines with J gene TRBJ2-7, with 8 bases matching TRBD2. CDR1 DFQATT and CDR2 SNEGSKA come from the germline V gene (reference sequence). Trimming took 3 bases from V and 6 from J; bases not matched to a gene: 7. The CDR3 length is 13 residues. Written as DNA, the CDR3 is TGCAGTGCTAGCCCGGGACTAGTCTCCGAGCAGTACTTC. This translates into CSASPGLVSEQYF.

The chain recombines TRBV7-2 with TRBJ2-1; TRBD2 matches 9 bases. The J segment lost 12 bases and the V segment lost 1 base, leaving 10 bases of the junction unmatched. The germline V gene encodes CDR1 SGHTA and CDR2 FQGNSA. This CDR3 contains 15 residues. This CDR3 is CASSLGMRLAAMQFF. The DNA of the CDR3 is TGTGCCAGCAGCTTAGGGATGCGACTAGCGGCTATGCAGTTCTTC.